This TCR beta chain was obtained from a study of OX40 agonist ivuxolimab in advanced cancers. Repertoires were generated with immunoSEQ multiplex PCR, while TCRdb's copy carries only in-frame clones and drops some. This table holds approximately 45,000 clones, around 85% found once. This CDR3 has 16 amino acids. V was pared by 0 bases and J by 2 bases, with 13 bases between. From germline, CDR1 is SGDLS and CDR2 YYNGEE. The rearrangement uses TRBV9 and TRBJ2-3; weak D call: TRBD2 (6 bases). The receptor comes from an adult with an advanced solid tumor such as melanoma, head and neck, liver or kidney cancer. Sequencing was performed on CD4+ or CD8+ T cells sorted from blood, taken in a trial of the OX40 agonist ivuxolimab. The CDR3 nucleotides read TGTGCCAGCAGCGTAGAAGGAGGAGGGCCCACAGATACGCAGTATTTT. It translates to CASSVEGGGPTDTQYF.